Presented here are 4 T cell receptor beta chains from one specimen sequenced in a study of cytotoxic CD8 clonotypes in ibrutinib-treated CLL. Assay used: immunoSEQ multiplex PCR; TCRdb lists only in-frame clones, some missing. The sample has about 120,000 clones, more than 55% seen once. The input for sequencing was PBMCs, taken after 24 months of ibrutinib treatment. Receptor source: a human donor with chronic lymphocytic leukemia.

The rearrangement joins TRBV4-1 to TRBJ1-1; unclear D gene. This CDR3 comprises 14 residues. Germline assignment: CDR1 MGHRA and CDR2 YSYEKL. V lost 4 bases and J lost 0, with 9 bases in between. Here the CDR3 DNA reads TGCGCCAGCAGCCCGGGAGACATGAACACTGAAGCTTTCTTT. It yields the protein CASSPGDMNTEAFF.

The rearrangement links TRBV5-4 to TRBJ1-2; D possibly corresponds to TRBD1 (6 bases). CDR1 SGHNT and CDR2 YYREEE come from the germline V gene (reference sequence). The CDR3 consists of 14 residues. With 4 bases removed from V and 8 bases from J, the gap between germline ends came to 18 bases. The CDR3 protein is CASSPQGLPWGYTF. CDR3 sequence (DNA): TGTGCCAGCAGCCCCCAGGGGCTCCCCTGGGGCTACACCTTC.

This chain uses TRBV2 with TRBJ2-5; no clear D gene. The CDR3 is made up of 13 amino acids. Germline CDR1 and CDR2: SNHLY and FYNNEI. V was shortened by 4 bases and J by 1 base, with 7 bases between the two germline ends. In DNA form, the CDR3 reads TGTGCCAGCAGTGTGAACTCCCAAGAGACCCAGTACTTC. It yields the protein CASSVNSQETQYF. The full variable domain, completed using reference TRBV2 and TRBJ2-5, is EPEVTQTPSHQVTQMGQEVILRCVPISNHLYFYWYRQILGQKVEFLVSFYNNEISEKSEIFDDQFSVERPDGSNFTLKIRSTKLEDSAMYFCASSVNSQETQYFGPGTRLLVL.

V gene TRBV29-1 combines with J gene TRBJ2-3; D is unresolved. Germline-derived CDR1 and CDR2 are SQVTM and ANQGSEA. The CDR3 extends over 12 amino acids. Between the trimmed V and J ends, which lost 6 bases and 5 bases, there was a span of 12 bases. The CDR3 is CSVPRVVDTQYF. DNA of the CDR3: TGCAGCGTCCCCCGAGTTGTAGATACGCAGTATTTT.